A single sample is the source of the 17 T cell receptor beta chains below, sequenced in a study of blood T cell repertoires in COVID-19. Measured with immunoSEQ multiplex PCR; TCRdb has only the in-frame clones, and not every one. The sample consists of over 200,000 clones, 80% to 90% of them appearing once. Sample: peripheral blood. These receptors originate from a man aged 40-49 years with active or convalescent COVID-19.

The chain is built from TRBV30 and TRBJ2-1, with 7 bases aligning to TRBD1. Trimming took 3 bases from V and 2 from J; bases not matched to a gene: 7. This CDR3 is built from 15 residues. Germline V lookup: CDR1 GTSNPN, CDR2 SVGIG (reference sequence). The CDR3: CAWRGRTGAYNEQFF. DNA for the CDR3: TGTGCCTGGAGGGGAAGGACAGGAGCCTACAATGAGCAGTTCTTC.

The chain recombines TRBV7-2 with TRBJ1-4; 7 nucleotides match TRBD1. The CDR3 loop spans 16 amino acids. Germline CDR1 is SGHTA and CDR2 is FQGNSA. With 6 bases clipped from V and 4 bases from J, the junction kept 11 bases outside the gene matches. This chain's CDR3 is CASSSAGTVINEKLFF. CDR3 coding DNA: TGTGCCAGCAGTTCGGCCGGGACAGTCATTAATGAAAAACTGTTTTTT.

This chain links TRBV5-1 with TRBJ1-4; D is possibly TRBD1 (5 bases). The germline V gene encodes CDR1 SGHRS and CDR2 YFSETQ. Trimming took 0 bases from V and 8 from J, leaving 14 bases between them. The CDR3 sequence is 15 residues long. This chain's CDR3 is CASSLGGREGEKLFF. The CDR3 DNA sequence: TGCGCCAGCAGCTTGGGGGGCAGGGAAGGAGAAAAACTGTTTTTT.

J is TRBJ1-2 and V is TRBV2; the match to TRBD1 covers 7 bases. The CDR3 has 14 residues. After removal of 5 bases from V and 4 bases from J, the junction contained 7 bases not matched to a gene. CDR1 is SNHLY, CDR2 FYNNEI, per germline. The CDR3 here is CASSNPGGPYGYTF. CDR3 nucleotide sequence: TGTGCCAGCAGTAACCCAGGGGGTCCCTATGGCTACACCTTC.

A note on this clone: At one end, the junction sequence differs from germline, possibly due to a read error. J is TRBJ2-7 and V is TRBV7-8, with 8 bases identical to TRBD2. The CDR3 covers 16 residues. Germline V gene data show CDR1 as SGHVS and CDR2 as FQNEAQ. CDR3 sequence: CASSLPPGLVSHEQYF. DNA of the CDR3: TGTGCCAGCAGCTTACCCCCGGGACTAGTCTCCCACGAGCAGTACTTC.

This CDR3 reads CASRGGGTGNQPQHF. CDR3 in DNA: TGTGCCAGTAGGGGAGGGGGGACCGGCAATCAGCCCCAGCATTTT. The chain has TRBV19 and TRBJ1-5, with a tentative D call TRBD1 (6 bases). CDR1 is LNHDA and CDR2 is SQIVND in the germline V gene (reference sequence). This CDR3 has 15 residues. The V gene lost 6 bases and the J gene lost 2 bases, with 14 bases spanning the gap.

This clone was counted between two and nine times. The chain employs TRBV6-1 and TRBJ2-1, with D perhaps TRBD1 (5 bases). This CDR3 has 17 amino acids. The germline V gene has CDR1 MNHNS and CDR2 SASEGT. Deletions cut 4 bases from V and 2 bases from J, with 18 bases between. The CDR3 region has the DNA TGTGCCAGCAGTGGGAACCAAGGACAAATACCCTACAATGAGCAGTTCTTC. Translation gives CASSGNQGQIPYNEQFF.

The J gene is TRBJ2-3, the V gene TRBV24-1; D is uncertain. Trimming stripped 4 bases from V and 1 base from J, with 11 bases between. This CDR3 spans 15 amino acids. Germline loops: CDR1 KGHDR, CDR2 SFDVKD. CDR3 in DNA: TGTGCCACCAGTGACCGAGGCAGAGGCACAGATACGCAGTATTTT. As protein: CATSDRGRGTDTQYF.

Only one count was recorded for this clone. J is TRBJ1-5 and V is TRBV6-1, with D tentatively TRBD1 (6 bases). Between the trimmed V and J ends, which lost 6 bases and 3 bases, there was a span of 9 bases. This CDR3 has 13 residues. Per germline, CDR1 MNHNS and CDR2 SASEGT. The CDR3 spells CASSRGANQPQHF. CDR3 nucleotides: TGTGCCAGCAGCAGGGGTGCCAATCAGCCCCAGCATTTT.

The V and J genes are TRBV6-5 and TRBJ2-3, with D maybe TRBD2 (5 bases). This CDR3 has 15 residues. The germline gives CDR1 MNHEY, CDR2 SVGAGI. V was shortened by 2 bases and J by 0 bases, with 9 bases between the two germline ends. The CDR3 region is CASSYEGASTDTQYF. The CDR3 bases are TGTGCCAGCAGTTACGAGGGCGCTAGCACAGATACGCAGTATTTT.

This sequence joins TRBV5-1 and TRBJ2-5; 13 bases are a match to TRBD2. CDR1 SGHRS and CDR2 YFSETQ come from the germline V gene. This CDR3 is built from 16 residues. J lost 5 bases, V lost 4 bases, and 8 bases had no gene match. CDR3 in DNA: TGCGCCAGCAGCCCCAGGACTAGCGGGGGCGGGGAGACCCAGTACTTC. Amino acid sequence: CASSPRTSGGGETQYF.

The CDR3 coding sequence is TGTGCCAGCTCACCAGTGGGGGGGTCAGAGCAGTTCTTC. Protein product: CASSPVGGSEQFF. The chain has TRBV18 and TRBJ2-1; 7 bases map to TRBD2. Germline V CDR1 and CDR2: KGHSH, LQKENI. The CDR3 loop spans 13 amino acids. V lost 2 bases to trimming and J lost 10 bases; unmatched junction nucleotides: 5.

The chain carries TRBV2 and TRBJ1-3; D not resolved. Looked up from germline, CDR1 is SNHLY and CDR2 is FYNNEI. V shed 4 bases and J shed 4 bases, with 11 bases lying between them. The length of the CDR3 is 14 residues. The CDR3 spells CASSGEMSGNTIYF. The CDR3 coding sequence is TGTGCCAGCAGTGGGGAGATGTCCGGAAACACCATATATTTT.

This sequence joins TRBV7-6 and TRBJ2-7; TRBD2 aligns across 8 bases. The ends lost 3 bases at V and 6 bases at J; junction bases unmatched: 10. Germline assignment: CDR1 SGHVS and CDR2 FNYEAQ. This CDR3 is 15 amino acids long. CDR3 in amino acids: CASSFQRGSGGEQYF. The CDR3 nucleotides read TGTGCCAGCAGCTTTCAGCGGGGGAGCGGGGGCGAGCAGTACTTC.

J is TRBJ1-2 and V is TRBV25-1, with a weak D call TRBD1 (5 bases). V lost 2 bases and J lost 0, with 13 bases in between. CDR1 and CDR2 from the germline V gene are MGHDK and SYGVNS. CDR3 size: 16 residues. The CDR3 DNA reads TGTGCCAGCAGTGAACGGGGGACGTACTCTAACTATGGCTACACCTTC. Translation gives CASSERGTYSNYGYTF.

The chain carries TRBV5-1 and TRBJ1-1; 9 nucleotides line up with TRBD1. The germline gives CDR1 SGHRS, CDR2 YFSETQ. There are 16 residues in the CDR3. V lost 1 base to trimming and J lost 1 base; unmatched junction nucleotides: 5. CDR3: CASSLNGQGSNTEAFF. CDR3 in DNA: TGCGCCAGCAGCTTGAACGGACAGGGGTCGAACACTGAAGCTTTCTTT.

The CDR3 region has the DNA TGTGCCAGCAGTGCTTGGGACACCCGGAACACTGAAGCTTTCTTT. Translating gives CASSAWDTRNTEAFF. V usage is TRBV27 and J usage is TRBJ1-1; D perhaps matches TRBD1 (6 bases). CDR3 length: 15 residues. CDR1 MNHEY and CDR2 SMNVEV come from the germline V gene (reference sequence). The V gene lost 5 bases and the J gene lost 1 base, with 14 bases spanning the gap.